A selection of T cell receptor beta chains follows, all from one sample in a study of blood T cell repertoires in COVID-19. Here immunoSEQ multiplex PCR was the method, and the copy in TCRdb shows in-frame clones only, minus some. The repertoire has roughly 330,000 clones, about 85% of them found once; the top ten carry 5.5% to 6%. Specimen: PBMCs or T cells enriched from blood (not recorded which). The receptor source for this set is a young woman who had recovered from COVID-19. Both conserved end residues are part of each CDR3. The D gene is left open where the match is weak. Clone sizes are given selectively: once, few, many, or a class where the clone is expanded.

TRBV5-1	-	TRBJ2-3	TRBD2	TGCGCCAGCAGCTTGGGGCGGGGGAAAGATACGCAGTATTTT	CASSLGRGKDTQYF
TRBV28	few	TRBJ1-5	TRBD1	TGTGCCAGCAACACACGACAGGGGTGGGGTTGGGGGCAGCCCCAGCATTTT	CASNTRQGWGWGQPQHF
TRBV6-5	-	TRBJ2-2	TRBD1	TGTGCCAGCAGTACAGGGGGGAGGGAGCTGTTTTTT	CASSTGGRELFF
TRBV5-1	-	TRBJ2-7	-	TGCGCCAGCAGCCCGGTGACTCCTGCCAACGAGCAGTACTTC	CASSPVTPANEQYF
TRBV7-9	few	TRBJ2-7	-	TGTGCCAGCAGCCTACAGCGGGCCCCCTACGAGCAGTACTTC	CASSLQRAPYEQYF
TRBV7-9	-	TRBJ2-7	-	TGTGCCAGCAGCCCTCCGGGACACCTCTACGAGCAGTACTTC	CASSPPGHLYEQYF
TRBV7-2	-	TRBJ1-2	TRBD1	TGTGCCAGCAGCTTTGGGACAGGGCCTGGCTACACCTTC	CASSFGTGPGYTF
TRBV7-6	-	TRBJ2-5	TRBD2	TGTGCCAGCAGCTTAGCGGGCGGGACTAACCAAGAGACCCAGTACTTC	CASSLAGGTNQETQYF
TRBV19	-	TRBJ1-3	TRBD1	TGTGCCAGTAGTACGGGACAGGGGACGGGAAACACCATATATTTT	CASSTGQGTGNTIYF
TRBV7-9	once	TRBJ1-2	TRBD1	TGTGCCAGCGGGCCGGACAGGGGATATGGCTACACCTTC	CASGPDRGYGYTF